What follows are 16 T cell receptor beta chains derived from one specimen sequenced in a study of CD8 T cells in ankylosing spondylitis. Study-wide points: In ankylosing spondylitis blood, a motif of seven to nine highly homologous TCR beta variants appeared characteristic.

Their cognate antigens are unknown. Each CDR3 protein is one row after TCRdb ran MiXCR on the 5' RACE reads. The data hold a few hundred thousand distinct CDR3 sequences, with around 20% observed a single time. The specimen sequenced was blood, either unsorted or a sorted T cell fraction (not recorded which). These receptors were obtained from a male donor with ankylosing spondylitis.

The V gene is TRBV25-1, the J gene TRBJ2-7, with a possible D match to TRBD1 (7 bases). Germline V gives CDR1 MGHDK, CDR2 SYGVNS. Trimming took 3 bases from V and 0 from J, leaving 15 bases between them. The CDR3 has 16 residues. This CDR3 is CASSDPRQGLSYEQYF. As DNA, the CDR3 is TGTGCCAGCAGTGACCCAAGACAGGGACTCTCCTACGAGCAGTACTTC.

The gene calls are TRBV6-1 and TRBJ2-6; D is uncertain. Germline-derived CDR1 and CDR2 are MNHNS and SASEGT. This CDR3 spans 15 amino acids. Trimming took 10 bases from V and 0 from J, leaving 13 bases between them. The CDR3 is CATQTGYSGANVLTF. The CDR3 nucleotides are TGTGCCACTCAAACTGGCTACTCTGGGGCCAACGTCCTGACTTTC.

The chain uses TRBV5-1 and TRBJ1-1; perhaps TRBD1 as D (6 bases). V was trimmed by 0 bases and J by 5 bases, leaving 14 bases between them. Germline V CDR1 and CDR2: SGHRS, YFSETQ. The CDR3 sequence is 15 residues long. This CDR3 reads CASSLARGARTEAFF. CDR3 sequence (DNA): TGCGCCAGCAGCTTGGCTCGGGGGGCACGGACTGAAGCTTTCTTT.

The table lists this clonotype with a few counts. V usage is TRBV7-2 and J usage is TRBJ2-7; 7 bases are a match to TRBD1. V lost 1 base and J lost 2; bases outside the gene matches: 8. The length of the CDR3 is 16 residues. The germline CDR1 and CDR2 sequences are SGHTA and FQGNSA. The CDR3 sequence is CASSLGGQALTYEQYF. CDR3 coding DNA: TGTGCCAGCAGCTTAGGCGGACAGGCCCTGACCTACGAGCAGTACTTC.

There are a few counts of this clonotype. J is TRBJ2-5 and V is TRBV12-3 or TRBV12-4, with 9 bases lining up with TRBD1. The V gene end was trimmed by 5 bases and the J gene end by 5 bases; junction bases not matched to a gene: 3. CDR3 length: 13 amino acids. The CDR3 DNA sequence: TGTGCCAGCAGTACTGGACAGGGGGAGACCCAGTACTTC. This codes for CASSTGQGETQYF.

The rearrangement links TRBV28 to TRBJ2-7; no definite D call. The CDR3 has 16 amino acids. The germline V and J ends were trimmed by 7 bases and 0 bases, with 19 bases remaining between them. The germline V gene encodes CDR1 MDHEN and CDR2 SYDVKM. In DNA form, the CDR3 reads TGTGCCAGCACCGTTGCCGGCCAGGTCAGCTCCTACGAGCAGTACTTC. This translates into CASTVAGQVSSYEQYF.

J is TRBJ1-1 and V is TRBV20-1; D is perhaps TRBD1 (6 bases). Germline assignment: CDR1 DFQATT and CDR2 SNEGSKA (reference sequence). This CDR3 has 15 amino acids. V was clipped by 3 bases and J by 3 bases, with 17 bases between them. The CDR3 spells CSARGGLRADTEAFF. In DNA form, the CDR3 reads TGCAGTGCTAGGGGGGGGCTGAGGGCGGACACTGAAGCTTTCTTT.

This clonotype was observed a handful of times. The chain employs TRBV20-1 and TRBJ2-3; tentative D call: TRBD2 (7 bases). Trimming took off 0 bases at V and 0 bases at J, with 10 bases between the two ends. The CDR3 consists of 15 residues. The germline gives CDR1 DFQATT, CDR2 SNEGSKA (reference sequence). The DNA for the CDR3 is TGCAGTGCTAGAGAGGGGGGGCAGAGCACAGATACGCAGTATTTT. This encodes CSAREGGQSTDTQYF.

The J gene is TRBJ2-5, the V gene TRBV10-3; 7 bases agree with TRBD2. V shed 4 bases, J shed 4 bases, and the junction held 6 bases outside the gene matches. Germline V gene sequence: CDR1 ENHRY, CDR2 SYGVKD. The CDR3 extends over 14 amino acids. CDR3 nucleotides: TGTGCCATCAGTGTCTCGGGAGGTAGAGAGACCCAGTACTTC. Protein product: CAISVSGGRETQYF.

The chain couples TRBV20-1 to TRBJ2-3; 15 bases agree with TRBD2. V was pared by 6 bases and J by 10 bases, with 8 bases of the junction left unmatched. The CDR3 totals 14 residues. Per germline, CDR1 DFQATT and CDR2 SNEGSKA (reference sequence). As DNA, the CDR3 is TGCAGTGCCGCAGGACTAGCGGGAGGGGATCCGCAGTATTTT. Its translation: CSAAGLAGGDPQYF.

The gene calls are TRBV20-1 and TRBJ2-3; D assignment may be TRBD1 or TRBD2 (5 bases each). This CDR3 region has 18 residues. The germline V gene encodes CDR1 DFQATT and CDR2 SNEGSKA (reference sequence). V lost 3 bases and J lost 4, with 26 bases in between. The chain's CDR3 is CSASQLALGPQAPDTQYF. The CDR3 DNA follows: TGCAGTGCTAGTCAGCTCGCCTTGGGACCCCAAGCCCCAGATACGCAGTATTTT.

The table lists this clonotype with many counts. V gene TRBV29-1 combines with J gene TRBJ1-5; D remains ambiguous. Per germline, CDR1 SQVTM and CDR2 ANQGSEA. V was clipped by 5 bases and J by 10 bases, with 18 bases between them. The length of the CDR3 is 13 residues. CDR3 DNA sequence: TGCAGCGTTTCATCGGACGGTGGTCACCCCCAGCATTTT. Translation gives CSVSSDGGHPQHF.

The chain carries TRBV5-5 and TRBJ2-3; maybe TRBD1 (6 bases). The V and J ends lost 4 bases and 3 bases respectively, with 18 bases between them. The CDR3 has 16 residues. Looked up from germline, CDR1 is SGHKS and CDR2 is YYEKEE (reference sequence). The CDR3 sequence is CASSPLQGKRTDTQYF. CDR3 coding DNA: TGTGCCAGCAGCCCTCTTCAGGGGAAGAGAACAGATACGCAGTATTTT.

The chain has TRBV20-1 and TRBJ1-3; the D is unclear. Trimming cost V 4 bases and J 0 bases, with 7 bases left between them. The CDR3 totals 13 residues. Germline CDR1 reads DFQATT; CDR2 reads SNEGSKA (reference sequence). The CDR3 DNA reads TGCAGTGCTACCTCCCACTCTGGAAACACCATATATTTT. It codes for CSATSHSGNTIYF.

The chain couples TRBV20-1 to TRBJ2-1; 13 nucleotides align to TRBD2. The length of the CDR3 is 15 residues. The V gene's germline CDR1 is DFQATT and CDR2 SNEGSKA (reference sequence). Germline trimming cut 5 bases from V and 7 bases from J; bases unmatched to any gene: 8. The DNA of the CDR3 is TGCAGTGCTTGCACCGGGACTAGCGGGACTAATGAGCAGTTCTTC. It specifies CSACTGTSGTNEQFF.

This sequence joins TRBV19 and TRBJ2-5; D remains unclear. The CDR3 totals 11 residues. The ends were cut back, 3 bases at V and 3 bases at J, with 2 bases in the middle. The V gene's germline CDR1 is LNHDA and CDR2 SQIVND (reference sequence). The CDR3 loop is CASSMEETQYF. Here the CDR3 DNA reads TGTGCCAGTAGTATGGAAGAGACCCAGTACTTC. The variable domain in full, completed from reference TRBV19 and TRBJ2-5, reads DGGITQSPKYLFRKEGQNVTLSCEQNLNHDAMYWYRQDPGQGLRLIYYSQIVNDFQKGDIAEGYSVSREKKESFPLTVTSAQKNPTAFYLCASSMEETQYFGPGTRLLVL.